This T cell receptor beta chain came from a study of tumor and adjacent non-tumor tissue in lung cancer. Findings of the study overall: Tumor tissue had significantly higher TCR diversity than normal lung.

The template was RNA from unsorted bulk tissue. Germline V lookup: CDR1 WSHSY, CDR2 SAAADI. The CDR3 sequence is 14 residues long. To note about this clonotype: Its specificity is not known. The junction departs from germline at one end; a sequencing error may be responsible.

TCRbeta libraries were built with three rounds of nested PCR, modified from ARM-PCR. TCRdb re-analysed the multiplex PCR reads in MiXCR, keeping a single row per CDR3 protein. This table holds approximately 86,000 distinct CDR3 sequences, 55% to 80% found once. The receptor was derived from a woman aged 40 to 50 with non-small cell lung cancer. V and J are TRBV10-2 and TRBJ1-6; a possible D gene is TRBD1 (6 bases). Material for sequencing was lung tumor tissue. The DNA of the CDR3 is TGCGCCAGCAATGGGGGCCCGGGGAAATCACCACTCCACTTT. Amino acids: CASNGGPGKSPLHF.